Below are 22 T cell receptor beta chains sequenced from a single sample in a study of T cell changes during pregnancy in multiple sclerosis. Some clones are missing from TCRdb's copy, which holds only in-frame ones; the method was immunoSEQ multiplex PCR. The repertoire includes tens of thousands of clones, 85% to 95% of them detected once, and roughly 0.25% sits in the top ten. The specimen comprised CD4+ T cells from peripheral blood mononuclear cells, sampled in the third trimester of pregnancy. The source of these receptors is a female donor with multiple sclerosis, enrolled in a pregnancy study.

CDR3 bases: TGTGCCAGCAGCCTAACAGGGTCGAGGGGGAAACTGTTTTTT. Amino acid sequence: CASSLTGSRGKLFF. The V call is TRBV13, the J call TRBJ1-4, with D possibly matching TRBD1 (6 bases). Germline values: CDR1 PRHDT, CDR2 FYEKMQ (reference sequence). This CDR3 has 14 amino acids. V lost 5 bases and J 11 bases, leaving 18 bases between the germline ends.

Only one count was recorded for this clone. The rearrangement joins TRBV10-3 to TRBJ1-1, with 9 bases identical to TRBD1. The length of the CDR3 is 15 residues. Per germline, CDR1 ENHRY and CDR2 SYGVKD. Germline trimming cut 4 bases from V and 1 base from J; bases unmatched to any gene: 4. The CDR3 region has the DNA TGTGCCATCAGTGGACGGACAGGGGAGAACACTGAAGCTTTCTTT. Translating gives CAISGRTGENTEAFF.

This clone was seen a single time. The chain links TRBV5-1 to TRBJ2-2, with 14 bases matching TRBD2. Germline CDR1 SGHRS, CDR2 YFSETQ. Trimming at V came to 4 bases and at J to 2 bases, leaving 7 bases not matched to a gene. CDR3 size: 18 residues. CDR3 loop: CASSLLTSGRGNTGELFF. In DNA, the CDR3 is TGCGCCAGCAGCCTACTGACTAGCGGGAGGGGAAACACCGGGGAGCTGTTTTTT. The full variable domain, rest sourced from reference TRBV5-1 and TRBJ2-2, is KAGVTQTPRYLIKTRGQQVTLSCSPISGHRSVSWYQQTPGQGLQFLFEYFSETQRNKGNFPGRFSGRQFSNSRSEMNVSTLELGDSALYLCASSLLTSGRGNTGELFFGEGSRLTVL.

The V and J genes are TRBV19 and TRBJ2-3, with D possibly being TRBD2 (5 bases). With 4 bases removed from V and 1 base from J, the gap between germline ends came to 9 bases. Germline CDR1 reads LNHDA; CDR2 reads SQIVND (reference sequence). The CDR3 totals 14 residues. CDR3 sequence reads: CASSTRSGTDTQYF. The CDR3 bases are TGTGCCAGTAGTACCCGTAGCGGCACAGATACGCAGTATTTT. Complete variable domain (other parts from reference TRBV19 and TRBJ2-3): DGGITQSPKYLFRKEGQNVTLSCEQNLNHDAMYWYRQDPGQGLRLIYYSQIVNDFQKGDIAEGYSVSREKKESFPLTVTSAQKNPTAFYLCASSTRSGTDTQYFGPGTRLTVL.

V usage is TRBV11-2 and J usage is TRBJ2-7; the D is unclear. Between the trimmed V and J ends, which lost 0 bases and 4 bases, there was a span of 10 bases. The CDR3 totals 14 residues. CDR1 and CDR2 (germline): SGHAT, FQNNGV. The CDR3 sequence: CASSLDLQQYEQYF. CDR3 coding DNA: TGTGCCAGCAGCTTAGATCTACAGCAGTACGAGCAGTACTTC. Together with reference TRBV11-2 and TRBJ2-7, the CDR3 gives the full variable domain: EAGVAQSPRYKIIEKRQSVAFWCNPISGHATLYWYQQILGQGPKLLIQFQNNGVVDDSQLPKDRFSAERLKGVDSTLKIQPAKLEDSAVYLCASSLDLQQYEQYFGPGTRLTVT.

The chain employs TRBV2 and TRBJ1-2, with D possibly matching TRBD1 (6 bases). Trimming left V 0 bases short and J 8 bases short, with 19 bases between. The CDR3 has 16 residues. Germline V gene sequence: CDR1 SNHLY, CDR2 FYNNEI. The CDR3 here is CASSEAPGGRAGGYTF. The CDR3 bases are TGTGCCAGCAGTGAAGCCCCTGGGGGCCGGGCTGGAGGCTACACCTTC.

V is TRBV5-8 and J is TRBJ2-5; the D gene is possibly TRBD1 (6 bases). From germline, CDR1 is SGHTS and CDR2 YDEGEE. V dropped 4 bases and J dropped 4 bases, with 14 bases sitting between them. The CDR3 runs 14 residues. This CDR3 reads CASSPGQRLETQYF. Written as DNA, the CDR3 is TGTGCCAGCAGCCCAGGACAGAGGCTAGAGACCCAGTACTTC.

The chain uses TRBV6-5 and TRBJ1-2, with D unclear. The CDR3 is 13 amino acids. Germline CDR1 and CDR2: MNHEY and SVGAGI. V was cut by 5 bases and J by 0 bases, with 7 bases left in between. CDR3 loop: CASSGEANYGYTF. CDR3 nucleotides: TGTGCCAGCAGTGGGGAGGCTAACTATGGCTACACCTTC.

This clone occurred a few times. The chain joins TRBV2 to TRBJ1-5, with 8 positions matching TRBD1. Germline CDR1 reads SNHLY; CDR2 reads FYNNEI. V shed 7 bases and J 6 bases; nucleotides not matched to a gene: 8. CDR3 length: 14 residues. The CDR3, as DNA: TGTGCCAGCAATGCTGAAACAGGGGGTCAGCCCCAGCATTTT. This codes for CASNAETGGQPQHF.

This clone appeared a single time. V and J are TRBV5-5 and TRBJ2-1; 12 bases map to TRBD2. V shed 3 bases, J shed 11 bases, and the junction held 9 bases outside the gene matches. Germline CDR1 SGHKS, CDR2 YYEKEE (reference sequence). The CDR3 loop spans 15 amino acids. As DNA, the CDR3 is TGTGCCAGCAGCTCGACTAGCGGGGGCACATCGAAGCAGTTCTTC. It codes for CASSSTSGGTSKQFF.

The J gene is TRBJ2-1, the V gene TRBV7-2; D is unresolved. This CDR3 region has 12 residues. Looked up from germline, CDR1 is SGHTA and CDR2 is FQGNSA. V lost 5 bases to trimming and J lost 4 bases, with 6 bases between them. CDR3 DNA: TGTGCCAGCAGCGCAGGTTACAATGAGCAGTTCTTC. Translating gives CASSAGYNEQFF.

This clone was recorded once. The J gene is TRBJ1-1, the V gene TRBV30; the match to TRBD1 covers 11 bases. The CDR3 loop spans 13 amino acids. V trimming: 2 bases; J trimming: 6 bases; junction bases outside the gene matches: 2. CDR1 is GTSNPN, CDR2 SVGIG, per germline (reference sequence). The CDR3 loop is CAWSRDRGAEAFF. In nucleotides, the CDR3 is TGTGCCTGGAGTAGGGACAGGGGGGCTGAAGCTTTCTTT. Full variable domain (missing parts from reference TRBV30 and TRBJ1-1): SQTIHQWPATLVQPVGSPLSLECTVEGTSNPNLYWYRQAAGRGLQLLFYSVGIGQISSEVPQNLSASRPQDRQFILSSKKLLLSDSGFYLCAWSRDRGAEAFFGQGTRLTVV.

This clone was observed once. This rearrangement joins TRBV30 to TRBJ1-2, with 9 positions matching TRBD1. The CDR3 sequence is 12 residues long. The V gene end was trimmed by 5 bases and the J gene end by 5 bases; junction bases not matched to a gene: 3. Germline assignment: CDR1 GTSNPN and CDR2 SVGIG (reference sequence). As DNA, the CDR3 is TGTGCCTGGGTTGGACAGGGGTATGGCTACACCTTC. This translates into CAWVGQGYGYTF. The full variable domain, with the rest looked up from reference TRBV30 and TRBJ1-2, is SQTIHQWPATLVQPVGSPLSLECTVEGTSNPNLYWYRQAAGRGLQLLFYSVGIGQISSEVPQNLSASRPQDRQFILSSKKLLLSDSGFYLCAWVGQGYGYTFGSGTRLTVV.

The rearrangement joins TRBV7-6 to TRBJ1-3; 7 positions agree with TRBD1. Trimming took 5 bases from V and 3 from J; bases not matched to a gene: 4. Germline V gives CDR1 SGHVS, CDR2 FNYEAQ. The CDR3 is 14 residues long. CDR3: CASSPTGVGNTIYF. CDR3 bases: TGTGCCAGCAGCCCTACAGGGGTTGGAAACACCATATATTTT.

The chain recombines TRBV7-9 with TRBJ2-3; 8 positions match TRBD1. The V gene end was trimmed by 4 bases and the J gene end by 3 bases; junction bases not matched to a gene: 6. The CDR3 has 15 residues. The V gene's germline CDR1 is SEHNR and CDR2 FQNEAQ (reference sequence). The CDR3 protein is CASSSTGGKTDTQYF. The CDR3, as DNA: TGTGCCAGCAGCTCAACAGGGGGGAAGACAGATACGCAGTATTTT.

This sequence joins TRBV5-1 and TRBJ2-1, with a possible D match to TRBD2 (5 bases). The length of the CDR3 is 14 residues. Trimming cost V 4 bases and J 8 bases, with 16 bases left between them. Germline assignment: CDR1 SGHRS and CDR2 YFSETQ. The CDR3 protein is CASSPSGPSHEQFF. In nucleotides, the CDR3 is TGCGCCAGCAGCCCCTCGGGCCCTAGCCATGAGCAGTTCTTC.

CDR3 in amino acids: CASSSTSGARRDTQYF. As DNA, the CDR3 is TGTGCCAGCAGCTCGACTAGCGGGGCCCGGAGAGATACGCAGTATTTT. This chain uses TRBV7-2 with TRBJ2-3, with 11 bases that match TRBD2. V dropped 4 bases and J dropped 5; count of bases not matched to a gene: 8. Germline CDR1 reads SGHTA; CDR2 reads FQGNSA. The CDR3 is 16 residues long.

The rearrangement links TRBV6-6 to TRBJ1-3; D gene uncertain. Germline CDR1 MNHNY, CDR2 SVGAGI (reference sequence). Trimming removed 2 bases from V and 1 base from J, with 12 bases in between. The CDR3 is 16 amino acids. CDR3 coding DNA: TGTGCCAGCAGTTACGGTCCGGGGAGGTCTGGAAACACCATATATTTT. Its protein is CASSYGPGRSGNTIYF.

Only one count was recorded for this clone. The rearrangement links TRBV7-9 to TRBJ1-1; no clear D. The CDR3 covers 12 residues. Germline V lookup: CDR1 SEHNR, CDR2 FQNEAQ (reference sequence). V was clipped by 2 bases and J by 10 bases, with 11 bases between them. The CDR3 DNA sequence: TGTGCCAGCAGCTTATCCCCAAACGGAGCTTTCTTT. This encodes CASSLSPNGAFF. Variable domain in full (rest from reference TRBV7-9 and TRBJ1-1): DTGVSQNPRHKITKRGQNVTFRCDPISEHNRLYWYRQTLGQGPEFLTYFQNEAQLEKSRLLSDRFSAERPKGSFSTLEIQRTEQGDSAMYLCASSLSPNGAFFGQGTRLTVV.

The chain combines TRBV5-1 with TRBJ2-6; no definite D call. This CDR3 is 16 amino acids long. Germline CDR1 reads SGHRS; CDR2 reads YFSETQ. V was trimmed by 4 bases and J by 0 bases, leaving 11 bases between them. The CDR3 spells CASSDIDYSGANVLTF. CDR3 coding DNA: TGCGCCAGCAGCGACATCGATTACTCTGGGGCCAACGTCCTGACTTTC. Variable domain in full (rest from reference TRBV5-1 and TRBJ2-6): KAGVTQTPRYLIKTRGQQVTLSCSPISGHRSVSWYQQTPGQGLQFLFEYFSETQRNKGNFPGRFSGRQFSNSRSEMNVSTLELGDSALYLCASSDIDYSGANVLTFGAGSRLTVL.

This CDR3 is CASSHVLASDYNEQFF. For the CDR3, the DNA is TGTGCCAGCAGCCATGTACTAGCGTCCGACTACAATGAGCAGTTCTTC. This chain connects TRBV14 to TRBJ2-1; 7 positions agree with TRBD2. Germline V gene lookup returns CDR1 SGHDN and CDR2 FVKESK. CDR3 length: 16 residues. V shed 3 bases and J 3 bases; nucleotides not matched to a gene: 8.

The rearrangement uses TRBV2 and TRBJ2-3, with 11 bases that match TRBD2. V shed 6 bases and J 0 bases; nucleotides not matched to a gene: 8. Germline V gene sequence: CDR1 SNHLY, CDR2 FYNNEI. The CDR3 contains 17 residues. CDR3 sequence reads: CASRTGLAEYSTDTQYF. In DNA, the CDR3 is TGTGCCAGCAGGACGGGACTAGCGGAGTATAGCACAGATACGCAGTATTTT. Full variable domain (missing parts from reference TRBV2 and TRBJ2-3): EPEVTQTPSHQVTQMGQEVILRCVPISNHLYFYWYRQILGQKVEFLVSFYNNEISEKSEIFDDQFSVERPDGSNFTLKIRSTKLEDSAMYFCASRTGLAEYSTDTQYFGPGTRLTVL.